This section outlines one T cell receptor (beta chain) sequence together with its context. This specimen comes from a study of blood T cell repertoires in COVID-19. The data were produced by immunoSEQ multiplex PCR, yet TCRdb's version contains in-frame clones alone and is incomplete. The sample consists of fewer than 400,000 clones, approximately 87% of them appearing once. The age range of participants was about 18 to 100 years, with residence in under 30 US areas. Cohort assignment relied on participant-reported clinical history. Cohort 3 recovered donors had two negative PCRs, clearance, or symptom resolution. V shed 6 bases, J shed 1 base, and the junction held 12 bases outside the gene matches. Germline V gene lookup returns CDR1 WSHSY and CDR2 SAAADI. This CDR3 has 19 amino acids.

The sequence derives from a woman aged 45-60 years who had recovered from COVID-19. This rearrangement joins TRBV10-2 to TRBJ2-2; 12 nucleotides line up with TRBD2. Sequencing was performed on PBMCs or T cells enriched from blood (not recorded which). CDR3 bases: TGCGCCAGCAGAACACTAGCGGGGGGACGACAATGGAACACCGGGGAGCTGTTTTTT. This sequence encodes CASRTLAGGRQWNTGELFF.